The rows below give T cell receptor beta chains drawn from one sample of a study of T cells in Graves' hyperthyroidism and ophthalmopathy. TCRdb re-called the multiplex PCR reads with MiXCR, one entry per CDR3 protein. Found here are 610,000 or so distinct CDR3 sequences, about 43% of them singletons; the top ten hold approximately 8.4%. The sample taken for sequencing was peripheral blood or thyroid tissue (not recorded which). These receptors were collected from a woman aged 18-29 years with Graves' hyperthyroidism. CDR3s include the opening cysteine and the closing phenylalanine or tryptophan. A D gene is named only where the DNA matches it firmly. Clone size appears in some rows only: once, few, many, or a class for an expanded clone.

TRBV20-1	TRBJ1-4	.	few	CSAPHRTNEKLFF	TGCAGTGCCCCACACAGGACCAATGAAAAACTGTTTTTT
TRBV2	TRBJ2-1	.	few	CASSSTSNNEQFF	TGTGCCAGCAGTTCTACTAGCAACAATGAGCAGTTCTTC
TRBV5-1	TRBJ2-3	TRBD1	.	CASDRDRQTDTQYF	TGCGCCAGCGACCGGGACAGGCAAACAGATACGCAGTATTTT
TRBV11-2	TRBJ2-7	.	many	CASSLVWPVDYEQYF	TGTGCCAGCAGCTTGGTTTGGCCCGTCGACTACGAGCAGTACTTC
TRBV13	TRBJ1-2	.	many	CASSSVAHPYGYTF	TGTGCCAGCAGCTCGGTAGCTCACCCCTATGGCTACACCTTC
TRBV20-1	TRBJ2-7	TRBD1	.	CSPNPTGALIYEQYF	TGCAGTCCCAACCCGACAGGGGCGTTGATCTACGAGCAGTACTTC
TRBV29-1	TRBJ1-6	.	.	CSVGGGLGPLHF	TGCAGCGTGGGGGGGGGCTTGGGGCCCCTCCACTTT
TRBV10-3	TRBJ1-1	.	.	CAISESVRVSPEAFF	TGTGCCATCAGTGAAAGCGTCAGGGTGAGCCCTGAAGCTTTCTTT
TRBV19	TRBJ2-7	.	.	CASSMWRDSYEQYF	TGTGCCAGTAGTATGTGGAGGGACTCCTACGAGCAGTACTTC
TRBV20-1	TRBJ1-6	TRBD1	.	CSAVRTGRDSPLHF	TGCAGTGCTGTCAGGACAGGGCGGGATTCACCCCTCCACTTT
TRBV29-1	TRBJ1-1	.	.	CSVEERGTEAFF	TGCAGCGTTGAAGAACGGGGGACTGAAGCTTTCTTT
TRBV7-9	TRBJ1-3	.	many	CASSSDSVVNTIYF	TGTGCCAGCAGCTCGGACAGCGTGGTTAACACCATATATTTT
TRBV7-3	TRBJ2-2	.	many	CASSPPPGTNTGELFF	TGTGCCAGCAGCCCCCCCCCAGGGACGAACACCGGGGAGCTGTTTTTT
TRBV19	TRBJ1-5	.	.	CASSDDSRFSNQPQHF	TGTGCCAGTAGTGACGACAGTCGGTTTAGCAATCAGCCCCAGCATTTT
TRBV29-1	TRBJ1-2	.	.	CSVGDRSNYGYTF	TGCAGCGTCGGGGACCGATCCAACTATGGCTACACCTTC
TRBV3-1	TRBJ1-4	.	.	CASSQPGTTGKKLFF	TGTGCCAGCAGCCAGCCCGGGACGACCGGTAAAAAACTGTTTTTT
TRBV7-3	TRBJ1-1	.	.	CASSHGGVATEAFF	TGTGCCAGCAGCCATGGGGGGGTGGCCACTGAAGCTTTCTTT
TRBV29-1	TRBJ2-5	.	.	CSVRAGGGEETQYF	TGCAGCGTTAGGGCAGGGGGGGGGGAAGAGACCCAGTACTTC
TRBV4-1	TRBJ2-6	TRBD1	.	CASSPSGTGASGANVLTF	TGCGCCAGCAGCCCGTCCGGGACAGGGGCCTCTGGGGCCAACGTCCTGACTTTC
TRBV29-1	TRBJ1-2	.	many	CSVLDGKRVYGYTF	TGCAGCGTTCTAGACGGAAAACGGGTCTATGGCTACACCTTC
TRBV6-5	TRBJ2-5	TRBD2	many	CASSYSGTTKETQYF	TGTGCCAGCAGTTACTCCGGGACTACCAAAGAGACCCAGTACTTC
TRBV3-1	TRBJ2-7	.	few	CASSPRAAGEQYF	TGTGCCAGCAGCCCGAGGGCCGCGGGGGAGCAGTACTTC
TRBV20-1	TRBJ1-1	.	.	CSARDGGNTEAFF	TGCAGTGCTAGAGATGGGGGTAACACTGAAGCTTTCTTT
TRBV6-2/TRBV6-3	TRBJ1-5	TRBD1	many	CASDGDRVHQPQHF	TGTGCCAGCGATGGGGACAGGGTACATCAGCCCCAGCATTTT
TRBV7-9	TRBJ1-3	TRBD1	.	CASTRWGQGYGYTIYF	TGTGCCAGCACCCGTTGGGGACAGGGGTATGGCTACACCATATATTTT